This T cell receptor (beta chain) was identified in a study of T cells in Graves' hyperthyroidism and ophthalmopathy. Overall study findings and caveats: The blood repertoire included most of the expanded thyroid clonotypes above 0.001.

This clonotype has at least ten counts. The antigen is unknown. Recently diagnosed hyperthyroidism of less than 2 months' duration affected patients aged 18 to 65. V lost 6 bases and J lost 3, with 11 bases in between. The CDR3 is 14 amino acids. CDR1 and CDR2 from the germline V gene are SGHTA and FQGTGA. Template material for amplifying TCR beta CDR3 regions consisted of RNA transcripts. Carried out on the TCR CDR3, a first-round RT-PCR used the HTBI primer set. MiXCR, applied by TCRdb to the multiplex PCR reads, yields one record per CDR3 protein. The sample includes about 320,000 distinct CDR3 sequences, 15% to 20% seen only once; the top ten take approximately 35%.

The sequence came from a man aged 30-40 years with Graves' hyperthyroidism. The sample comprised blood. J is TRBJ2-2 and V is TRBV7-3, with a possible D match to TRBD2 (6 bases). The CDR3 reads CASSRSGHTGELFF. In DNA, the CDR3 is TGTGCCAGCAGTCGTAGCGGACACACCGGGGAGCTGTTTTTT.